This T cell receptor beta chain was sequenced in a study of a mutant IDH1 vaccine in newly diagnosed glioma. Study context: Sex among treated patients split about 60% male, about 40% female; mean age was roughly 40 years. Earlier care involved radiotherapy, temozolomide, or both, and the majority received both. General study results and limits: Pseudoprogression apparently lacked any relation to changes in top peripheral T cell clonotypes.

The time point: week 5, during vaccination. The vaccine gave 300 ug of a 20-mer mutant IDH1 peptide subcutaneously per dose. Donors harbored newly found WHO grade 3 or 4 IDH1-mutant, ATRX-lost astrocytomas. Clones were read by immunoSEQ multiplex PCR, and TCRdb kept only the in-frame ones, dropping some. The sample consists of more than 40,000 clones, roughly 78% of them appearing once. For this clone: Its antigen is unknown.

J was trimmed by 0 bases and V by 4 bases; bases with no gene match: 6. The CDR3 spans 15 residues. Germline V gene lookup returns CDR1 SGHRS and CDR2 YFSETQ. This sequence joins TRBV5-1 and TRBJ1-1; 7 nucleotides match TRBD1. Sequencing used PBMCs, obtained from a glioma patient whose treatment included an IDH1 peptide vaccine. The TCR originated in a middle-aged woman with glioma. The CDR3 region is CASSPTGLMNTEAFF. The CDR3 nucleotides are TGCGCCAGCAGCCCGACAGGGCTCATGAACACTGAAGCTTTCTTT.